The 21 T cell receptor beta chains listed next were all sequenced from one sample in a study of T cell repertoires in cytomegalovirus infection (dated by TCRdb to the late 2010s). This sample was sequenced with an Illumina HiSeq 1500. The raw public reads went through TCRdb reprocessing: fastp at Q25, MiXCR clone calling, in-frame beta chains kept. A single entry per CDR3 protein holds the most common genes and DNA from its merged rows. Across this sample there are 640,000 or so distinct CDR3 sequences, with approximately 33% seen only once. The ten biggest clones cover 18% of the sample. Read against the paper, the sample's treatment or condition label means: in vitro stimulation with specific CMV peptide epitopes to enrich CMV-specific T cells. No cognate antigen is known for these TCRs. Sequencing used cultured PBMCs, obtained from culture after CMV antigen stimulation. These TCRs come from a human donor in good health (CMV status not recorded). Some clones in this sample may be carry-over from other donors' samples.

The chain uses TRBV20-1 and TRBJ2-5; 11 bases line up with TRBD1. The CDR3 length is 13 residues. V trimming: 7 bases; J trimming: 3 bases; junction bases outside the gene matches: 4. Germline lookup yields CDR1 DFQATT and CDR2 SNEGSKA (reference sequence). For the CDR3, the DNA is TGCAGTGTCGGGACAGGGGGAAAAGAGACCCAGTACTTC. Amino acid sequence: CSVGTGGKETQYF.

This clonotype has only a few counts. The chain has TRBV7-8 and TRBJ2-7; 9 nucleotides align to TRBD2. The ends lost 1 base at V and 5 bases at J; junction bases unmatched: 12. The CDR3 loop spans 17 amino acids. Germline CDR1 reads SGHVS; CDR2 reads FQNEAQ. Here the CDR3 reads CASSLVVAGEVSNEQYF. As DNA, the CDR3 is TGTGCCAGCAGCTTAGTGGTAGCGGGAGAAGTATCTAACGAGCAGTACTTC.

In its sample, this clonotype was seen a few times. V gene TRBV10-3 combines with J gene TRBJ2-1, with 13 bases that match TRBD2. The CDR3 loop spans 14 amino acids. In germline, CDR1 is ENHRY, CDR2 SYGVKD. The V gene end was trimmed by 10 bases and the J gene end by 10 bases; junction bases not matched to a gene: 10. CDR3 DNA sequence: TGTGCCACAGGCCGACTAGCGGGAGGATCAGAGCAGTTCTTC. It yields the protein CATGRLAGGSEQFF.

This clonotype was detected once. The chain employs TRBV7-9 and TRBJ1-4; D may be TRBD1 (5 bases). The CDR3 spans 16 residues. V was shortened by 3 bases and J by 7 bases, with 18 bases between the two germline ends. Germline CDR1 is SEHNR and CDR2 is FQNEAQ (reference sequence). The CDR3 here is CASSFGSGVDREKLFF. In DNA form, the CDR3 reads TGTGCCAGCAGCTTTGGGTCGGGGGTTGATCGTGAAAAACTGTTTTTT. The variable domain in full, with the rest retrieved from reference TRBV7-9 and TRBJ1-4, is DTGVSQNPRHKITKRGQNVTFRCDPISEHNRLYWYRQTLGQGPEFLTYFQNEAQLEKSRLLSDRFSAERPKGSFSTLEIQRTEQGDSAMYLCASSFGSGVDREKLFFGSGTQLSVL.

As DNA, the CDR3 is TGTGCCAGCCGCTCGGACAGCTCGAATGAAAAACTGTTTTTT. It yields the protein CASRSDSSNEKLFF. The genes are TRBV5-4 and TRBJ1-4, with D perhaps matching TRBD1 (6 bases). In germline, CDR1 is SGHNT, CDR2 YYREEE (reference sequence). V was trimmed by 7 bases and J by 5 bases, leaving 15 bases between them. This CDR3 has 14 residues.

This sequence joins TRBV7-6 and TRBJ2-1, with 7 positions matching TRBD1. Germline CDR1 SGHVS, CDR2 FNYEAQ. V gave up 7 bases and J gave up 3 bases; unmatched junction bases: 6. The CDR3 sequence is 14 residues long. CDR3: CASNLRQGYNEQFF. The CDR3 DNA follows: TGTGCCAGCAACCTCCGACAGGGCTACAATGAGCAGTTCTTC.

The V and J genes are TRBV12-3 or TRBV12-4 and TRBJ2-7; 9 bases align to TRBD1. This CDR3 comprises 15 residues. Trimming removed 6 bases from V and 0 bases from J; junction bases left unmatched: 6. The CDR3 nucleotides read TGTGCCAGCAGAGCGGACAGGGGCAGCTCCTACGAGCAGTACTTC. Its translation: CASRADRGSSYEQYF.

This CDR3 reads CASRDTGEDLQFF. The CDR3 coding sequence is TGTGCCAGCAGGGATACGGGGGAGGACCTCCAGTTCTTC. This chain connects TRBV6-2 or TRBV6-3 to TRBJ2-1; D may be TRBD2 (6 bases). CDR1 is MNHEY, CDR2 SVGEGT, per germline. Trimming took 6 bases from V and 13 from J, leaving 19 bases between them. The CDR3 is 13 amino acids.

J is TRBJ2-5 and V is TRBV12-3 or TRBV12-4; 8 nucleotides line up with TRBD1. The ends lost 7 bases at V and 5 bases at J; junction bases unmatched: 15. The CDR3 sequence is 16 residues long. CDR3 DNA sequence: TGTGCCAGCACCACTCCCCGGACAGGGAAGAGGGAGACCCAGTACTTC. The encoded protein is CASTTPRTGKRETQYF.

The V call is TRBV4-1, the J call TRBJ1-2, with D perhaps TRBD1 (5 bases). The CDR3 runs 14 residues. Germline CDR1 reads MGHRA; CDR2 reads YSYEKL. V was shortened by 3 bases and J by 4 bases, with 12 bases between the two germline ends. The DNA of the CDR3 is TGCGCCAGCAGCCACGACAGCTCAGGCTATGGCTACACCTTC. This codes for CASSHDSSGYGYTF.

The chain is built from TRBV5-4 and TRBJ1-4; D possibly corresponds to TRBD1 (6 bases). Germline CDR1 SGHNT, CDR2 YYREEE (reference sequence). V lost 6 bases, J lost 10 bases, and 16 bases lay in between. The CDR3 length is 13 residues. CDR3 nucleotides: TGTGCCAGCACCGTGGGGGGCTGGCGAAAACTGTTTTTT. It is translated as CASTVGGWRKLFF. Variable domain in full (rest from reference TRBV5-4 and TRBJ1-4): ETGVTQSPTHLIKTRGQQVTLRCSSQSGHNTVSWYQQALGQGPQFIFQYYREEENGRGNFPPRFSGLQFPNYSSELNVNALELDDSALYLCASTVGGWRKLFFGSGTQLSVL.

This clonotype was counted a few times. The chain is built from TRBV11-2 and TRBJ2-1; 10 bases agree with TRBD2. Trimming cost V 5 bases and J 4 bases; bases outside gene matches: 2. Looked up from germline, CDR1 is SGHAT and CDR2 is FQNNGV. CDR3 length equals 14 residues. CDR3 DNA sequence: TGTGCCAGCAGCGAGACTAGCGGGTACAATGAGCAGTTCTTC. It specifies CASSETSGYNEQFF.

This clonotype was counted a few times. The gene calls are TRBV6-2 or TRBV6-3 and TRBJ2-2; D is unresolved. V lost 11 bases, J lost 4 bases, and 14 bases lay in between. The germline V gene encodes CDR1 MNHEY and CDR2 SVGEGT. This CDR3 has 13 residues. CDR3 region: CAAYSPITGELFF. The CDR3 DNA sequence: TGTGCCGCATATAGCCCGATCACCGGGGAGCTGTTTTTT.

The rearrangement joins TRBV12-3 or TRBV12-4 to TRBJ2-7; D is uncertain. The CDR3 has 12 residues. The ends were cut back, 3 bases at V and 6 bases at J, with 9 bases in the middle. This CDR3 reads CASSFTESEQYF. The CDR3 DNA reads TGTGCCAGCAGTTTCACAGAGTCCGAGCAGTACTTC.

The rearrangement links TRBV11-2 to TRBJ2-3, with D unresolved. Trimming cost V 1 base and J 0 bases, with 11 bases left between them. Germline V gene lookup returns CDR1 SGHAT and CDR2 FQNNGV. This CDR3 contains 16 residues. CDR3 sequence reads: CASSLGAPGSTDTQYF. The CDR3 coding sequence is TGTGCCAGCAGCTTAGGAGCGCCCGGCAGCACAGATACGCAGTATTTT.

This rearrangement joins TRBV7-2 to TRBJ2-5, with a weak D call TRBD2 (5 bases). Trimming pared 4 bases from V and 1 base from J, leaving 10 bases between. The germline gives CDR1 SGHTA, CDR2 FQGNSA. CDR3 length: 14 residues. The CDR3 loop reads CASSSDYSQETQYF. CDR3 DNA sequence: TGTGCCAGCAGCTCCGACTATTCCCAAGAGACCCAGTACTTC.

Only a few counts were recorded for this clonotype. This chain uses TRBV5-5 with TRBJ2-7; unclear D gene. V gave up 3 bases and J gave up 3 bases, with 19 bases separating them. CDR1 and CDR2 (germline): SGHKS, YYEKEE (reference sequence). This CDR3 spans 16 amino acids. The CDR3 bases are TGTGCCAGCAGCTGGGATATAGGAAGGCTGGGCTACGAGCAGTACTTC. Amino acids: CASSWDIGRLGYEQYF.

This clonotype was seen a handful of times. The chain is built from TRBV5-1 and TRBJ1-5; D unclear. Germline lookup yields CDR1 SGHRS and CDR2 YFSETQ. V was cut by 4 bases and J by 7 bases, with 15 bases left in between. This CDR3 comprises 14 residues. In nucleotides, the CDR3 is TGCGCCAGCAGCCCGCGGGGAGGGTGGCAGCCCCAGCATTTT. Translating gives CASSPRGGWQPQHF.

This chain uses TRBV20-1 with TRBJ2-5, with 12 bases lining up with TRBD2. The V gene end was trimmed by 4 bases and the J gene end by 3 bases; junction bases not matched to a gene: 0. The CDR3 covers 13 residues. From germline, CDR1 is DFQATT and CDR2 SNEGSKA (reference sequence). The CDR3 is CSATSGGEETQYF. CDR3 sequence (DNA): TGCAGTGCTACTAGCGGGGGGGAAGAGACCCAGTACTTC.

The chain employs TRBV6-1 and TRBJ2-1; 9 nucleotides align to TRBD2. The V segment lost 6 bases and the J segment 3 bases; nucleotides outside the gene matches: 3. The CDR3 sequence is 14 residues long. Germline V CDR1 and CDR2: MNHNS, SASEGT. The CDR3 sequence is CASRGTSLYNEQFF. In nucleotides, the CDR3 is TGTGCCAGCAGAGGGACTAGCCTCTACAATGAGCAGTTCTTC.

The chain is built from TRBV5-4 and TRBJ2-4; 7 bases are a match to TRBD2. CDR1 is SGHNT and CDR2 is YYREEE in the germline V gene (reference sequence). V was pared by 0 bases and J by 3 bases, with 6 bases of the junction left unmatched. The CDR3 totals 16 residues. For the CDR3, the DNA is TGTGCCAGCAGCTTGGAGGGAGGGTGGGGCAAAAACATTCAGTACTTC. This encodes CASSLEGGWGKNIQYF.